This TCR beta chain was sequenced in a study of tumor and adjacent non-tumor tissue in lung cancer (dated by TCRdb to between 2017 and 2018). Context from the whole study: Of the cohort, roughly 12 patients had adenocarcinoma, 2 had squamous cell carcinoma and 1 had small cell lung cancer. Sequencing generated a total of 125,075,908 productive TCRbeta reads, averaging approximately 4 million reads per sample. The 15 or so patients were aged about 31 to 80 years, included some 10 men and 5 women, and had TNM stage I to III disease. Around 31 paired specimens, one tumor and one normal lung sample per patient, were profiled by TCRbeta CDR3 sequencing. The study compared bulk TCRbeta repertoires from lung tumor tissue and matched distant non-tumor lung tissue of more than 12 lung cancer patients. Overall results and qualifications from the work: The sequencing platform is not named in the methods, and unique molecular identifiers are not mentioned. Peripheral blood was not sequenced, so blood TCRbeta repertoires in these lung cancer patients were not examined. TCR diversity was significantly higher in younger patients, and greater tumor TCR diversity was associated with shorter overall survival and shorter disease-free survival. Only roughly 15 patients were in the cohort, and the authors stated that larger samples and more detailed clinical data are needed. The top 100 clones made up a significantly larger cumulative share of the repertoire in normal lung than in tumor tissue. Significantly higher TCR diversity (inverse Simpson) was observed in tumor tissue than in normal lung tissue (431.37 vs 166.20, P = 0.0075, Mann-Whitney U test).

As concerns this clonotype: What antigen it recognizes has not been identified. No quality values exist for individual bases; no much larger clone is one base distant.

RNA was extracted from bulk unsorted tissue and checked for quality with a NanoDrop ND-1000 and an Agilent 2100. The donors were newly diagnosed lung cancer patients admitted for thoracic surgery in China from August to November 2014 who had not received prior chemotherapy. Patients who had received previous radiotherapy or chemotherapy, or who had another concurrent cancer, were excluded from the study. Pieces of surgical tissue measuring roughly 1-2.3 cm3 were kept in RNAlater solution and stored at -80 degrees C until use. The germline ends are 21 bases apart after V is trimmed by 8 bases and J by 11 bases. The germline V gene encodes CDR1 SQVTM and CDR2 ANQGSEA. CDR3 length: 12 amino acids, cysteine to phenylalanine. Solely the CDR3 DNA is kept, with 36 bases framed from the first base. The library was prepared using multiplex PCR. Sequencing was carried out with an Illumina HiSeq 2500. TCRbeta libraries were built by three rounds of nested PCR using primers (Table S4), following protocols modified from ARM-PCR. PCR products of 200-500 bp were gel-excised and purified with the QIAquick gel extraction kit before sequencing. The study's own analysis went as follows. Trimmomatic was used to clean the reads, FLASH was used to merge the reads into complete CDR3 sequences, and MiTCR was used to assign the reads to V(D)J germline segments. Clonal diversity was computed as the inverse Simpson's index with VDJtools. In-frame sequences lacking a premature stop codon were counted as productive reads. Starting from the raw public reads, TCRdb applied fastp trimming at Q25, assembled clones with MiXCR and retained in-frame beta chains. Each entry merges the rows of one CDR3 protein and shows their most common DNA and genes. The V and J calls reflect TCRdb's pipeline rather than the authors' work. This sample gives fewer than 120,000 distinct CDR3 sequences in total; about 80% of them show up just once. Of the sample, roughly 20% falls within the top ten clones.

The clonotype originates from a man aged 65 to 79 with non-small cell lung cancer. The source material was lung tumor tissue. This receptor chain uses TRBV29-1 and TRBJ1-1; TRBD1 could be the D gene, as 6 bases match. This receptor has the CDR3 CSLLGAAGWAFF. The nucleotide sequence reads as follows: TGCAGCCTTCTGGGGGCTGCGGGTTGGGCTTTCTTT.